Below, 9 T cell receptor beta chains from the same sample are listed, as sequenced in a study of blood T cell repertoires in COVID-19. The repertoire was sequenced with immunoSEQ multiplex PCR; TCRdb's copy has only in-frame clones and lacks some. The sample has 70,000 to 90,000 clones; 86% are singletons. The sample consisted of peripheral blood. The receptors originated from a man aged 50 to 60 with active COVID-19.

Remarks on this clone: The final CDR3 position lacks the conserved phenylalanine or tryptophan, pointing to a likely read error. It is unclear where the CDR3 begins or ends on the DNA, so no DNA is shown, and the CDR3 is as TCRdb lists it. The chain couples TRBV2 to TRBJ2-7; TRBD1, the table's D call, was not compared with the DNA. The CDR3 is 12 amino acids in total, end residues counted. Germline CDR1 is SNHLY and CDR2 is FYNNEI. This chain's CDR3 is CASSEYRDRGDL.

The V call is TRBV21-1, the J call TRBJ2-2; TRBD1, as called in the table, went unchecked against the DNA. TRBV21-1 is deemed a pseudogene. This CDR3 comprises 12 residues. The CDR3 sequence: CARDRAPGELFF. The CDR3 bases are TGTGCCAGGGACAGGGCCCCCGGGGAGCTGTTTTTT.

The rearrangement links TRBV18 to TRBJ2-5; perhaps TRBD1 as D (6 bases). V was pared by 0 bases and J by 8 bases, with 16 bases between. CDR3 length: 15 amino acids. Germline lookup yields CDR1 KGHSH and CDR2 LQKENI. The CDR3 nucleotides read TGTGCCAGCTCACCACCTCTCGGACAGTGGCAAACCCAGTACTTC. This codes for CASSPPLGQWQTQYF.

The V gene is TRBV5-1, the J gene TRBJ2-7; D might be TRBD1 (5 bases). CDR3 size: 14 residues. V lost 3 bases and J 4 bases, leaving 14 bases between the germline ends. Per germline, CDR1 SGHRS and CDR2 YFSETQ. The CDR3 nucleotides read TGCGCCAGCAGCTCGTACAGGAGAGGATACGAGCAGTACTTC. Translation gives CASSSYRRGYEQYF.

The chain links TRBV6-6 to TRBJ2-1, with 8 bases lining up with TRBD2. This CDR3 region has 16 residues. J gave up 3 bases and V 2 bases, and 6 bases lay outside the gene matches. The germline CDR1 and CDR2 sequences are MNHNY and SVGAGI (reference sequence). CDR3 bases: TGTGCCAGCAGTTACGACCAGCGGGAGCTCTACAATGAGCAGTTCTTC. It translates to CASSYDQRELYNEQFF.

The V call is TRBV19, the J call TRBJ1-5; D is undetermined. This CDR3 is 11 amino acids long. V lost 11 bases, J lost 1 base, and 6 bases lay in between. Germline lookup yields CDR1 LNHDA and CDR2 SQIVND (reference sequence). CDR3 amino acids: CAAGSNQPQHF. CDR3 bases: TGTGCCGCGGGGAGCAATCAGCCCCAGCATTTT.

The rearrangement links TRBV29-1 to TRBJ2-3; D not certain. Germline assignment: CDR1 SQVTM and CDR2 ANQGSEA. This CDR3 spans 12 amino acids. V was trimmed by 4 bases and J by 3 bases, leaving 8 bases between them. CDR3 in DNA: TGCAGCGTTGGTACGGAGACAGATACGCAGTATTTT. Its protein product is CSVGTETDTQYF.

The chain recombines TRBV14 with TRBJ2-3; no firm D call. This CDR3 comprises 14 residues. V lost 1 base and J lost 0, with 5 bases in between. The germline gives CDR1 SGHDN, CDR2 FVKESK. CDR3 sequence reads: CASSQVISTDTQYF. In DNA, the CDR3 is TGTGCCAGCAGCCAAGTTATTAGCACAGATACGCAGTATTTT.

The gene calls are TRBV4-2 and TRBJ2-1; TRBD1 aligns across 7 bases. Germline V gene sequence: CDR1 LGHNA, CDR2 YNFKEQ. The CDR3 sequence is 17 residues long. V lost 2 bases, J lost 6 bases, and 13 bases stayed unmatched. CDR3 protein: CASSQPARQGVSNEQFF. In nucleotides, the CDR3 is TGTGCCAGCAGCCAACCCGCCCGACAGGGTGTTTCCAATGAGCAGTTCTTC.